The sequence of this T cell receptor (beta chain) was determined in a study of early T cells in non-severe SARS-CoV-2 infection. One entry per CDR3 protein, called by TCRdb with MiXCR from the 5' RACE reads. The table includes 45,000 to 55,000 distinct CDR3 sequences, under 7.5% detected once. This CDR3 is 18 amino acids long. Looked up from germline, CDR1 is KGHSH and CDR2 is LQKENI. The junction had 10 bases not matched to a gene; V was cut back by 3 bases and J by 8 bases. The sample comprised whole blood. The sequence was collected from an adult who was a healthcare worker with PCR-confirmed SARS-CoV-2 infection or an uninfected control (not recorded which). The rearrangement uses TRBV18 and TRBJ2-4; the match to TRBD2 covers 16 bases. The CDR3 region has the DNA TGTGCCAGCTCACCCGCGGGACTAGCGGGGGGGCCAGGGGACATTCAGTACTTC. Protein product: CASSPAGLAGGPGDIQYF.